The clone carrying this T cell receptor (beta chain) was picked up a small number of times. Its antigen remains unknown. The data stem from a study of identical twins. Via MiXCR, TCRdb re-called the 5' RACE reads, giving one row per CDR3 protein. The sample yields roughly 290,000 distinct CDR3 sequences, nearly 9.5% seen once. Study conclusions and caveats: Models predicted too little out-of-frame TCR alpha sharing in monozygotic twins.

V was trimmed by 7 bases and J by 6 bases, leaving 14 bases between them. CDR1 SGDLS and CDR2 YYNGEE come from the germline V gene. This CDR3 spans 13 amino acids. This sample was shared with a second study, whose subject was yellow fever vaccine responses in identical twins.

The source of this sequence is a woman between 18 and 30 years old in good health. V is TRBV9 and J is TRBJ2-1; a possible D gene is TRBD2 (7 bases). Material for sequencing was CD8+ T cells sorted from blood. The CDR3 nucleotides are TGTGCCAGCGGGGGGGCTTTAGTCAATGAGCAGTTCTTC. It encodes CASGGALVNEQFF.